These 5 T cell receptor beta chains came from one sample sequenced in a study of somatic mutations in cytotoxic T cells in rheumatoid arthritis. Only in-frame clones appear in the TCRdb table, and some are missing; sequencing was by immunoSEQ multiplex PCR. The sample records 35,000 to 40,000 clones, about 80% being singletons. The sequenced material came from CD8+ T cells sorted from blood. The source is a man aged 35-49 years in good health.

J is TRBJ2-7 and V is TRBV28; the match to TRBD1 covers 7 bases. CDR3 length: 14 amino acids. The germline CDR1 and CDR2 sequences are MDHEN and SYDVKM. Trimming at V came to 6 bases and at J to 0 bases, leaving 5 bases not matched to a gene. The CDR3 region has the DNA TGTGCCAGCAGCTTACAGGGGAGCTCCTACGAGCAGTACTTC. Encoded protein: CASSLQGSSYEQYF.

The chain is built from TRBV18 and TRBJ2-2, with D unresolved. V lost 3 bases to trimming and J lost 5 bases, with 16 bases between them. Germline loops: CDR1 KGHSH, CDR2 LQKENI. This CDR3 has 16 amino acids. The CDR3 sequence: CASSPPLEVRTGELFF. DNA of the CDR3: TGTGCCAGCTCACCTCCCTTGGAAGTTCGAACCGGGGAGCTGTTTTTT.

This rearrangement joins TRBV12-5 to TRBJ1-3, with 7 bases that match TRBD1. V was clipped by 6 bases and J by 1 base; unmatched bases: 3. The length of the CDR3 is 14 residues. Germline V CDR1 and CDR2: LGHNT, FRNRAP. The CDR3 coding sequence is TGTGCTAGTGGACAGGGGAGTTCTGGAAACACCATATATTTT. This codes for CASGQGSSGNTIYF.

The CDR3 region is CASSQDYGADTQYF. The CDR3 nucleotides are TGTGCCAGCAGCCAAGATTACGGAGCAGATACGCAGTATTTT. This chain joins TRBV14 and TRBJ2-3, with unresolved D. The V end lost 0 bases, the J end lost 4 bases, and 8 bases lay between the germline ends. This CDR3 comprises 14 residues. Germline lookup yields CDR1 SGHDN and CDR2 FVKESK.

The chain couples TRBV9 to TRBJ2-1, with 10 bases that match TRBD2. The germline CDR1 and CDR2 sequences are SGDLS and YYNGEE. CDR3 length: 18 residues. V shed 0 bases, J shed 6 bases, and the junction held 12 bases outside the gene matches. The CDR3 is CASSVDKGGLAGVNEQFF. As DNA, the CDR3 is TGTGCCAGCAGCGTAGATAAGGGGGGGCTAGCGGGGGTCAATGAGCAGTTCTTC.